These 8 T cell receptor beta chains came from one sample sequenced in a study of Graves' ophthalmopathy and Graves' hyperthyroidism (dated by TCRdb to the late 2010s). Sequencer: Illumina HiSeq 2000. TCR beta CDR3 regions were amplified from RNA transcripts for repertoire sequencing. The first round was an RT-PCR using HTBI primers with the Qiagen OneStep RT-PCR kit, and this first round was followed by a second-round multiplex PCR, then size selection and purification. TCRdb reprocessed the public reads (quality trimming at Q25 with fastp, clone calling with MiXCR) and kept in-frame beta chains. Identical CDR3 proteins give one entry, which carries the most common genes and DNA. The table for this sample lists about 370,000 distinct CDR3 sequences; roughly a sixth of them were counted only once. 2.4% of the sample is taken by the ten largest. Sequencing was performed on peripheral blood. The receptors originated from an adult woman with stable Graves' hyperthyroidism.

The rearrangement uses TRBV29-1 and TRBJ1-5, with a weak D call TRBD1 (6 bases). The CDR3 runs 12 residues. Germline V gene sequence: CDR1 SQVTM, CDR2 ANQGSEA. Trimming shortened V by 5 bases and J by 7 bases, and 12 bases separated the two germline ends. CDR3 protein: CSVSTGDQPQHF. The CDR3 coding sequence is TGCAGCGTTTCGACAGGTGACCAGCCCCAGCATTTT.

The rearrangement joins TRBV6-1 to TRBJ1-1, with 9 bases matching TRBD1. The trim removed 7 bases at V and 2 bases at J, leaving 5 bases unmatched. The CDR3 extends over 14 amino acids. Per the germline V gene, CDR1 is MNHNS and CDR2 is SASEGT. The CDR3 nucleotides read TGTGCCAGCACCTGGGACAGGGCTAACACTGAAGCTTTCTTT. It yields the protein CASTWDRANTEAFF.

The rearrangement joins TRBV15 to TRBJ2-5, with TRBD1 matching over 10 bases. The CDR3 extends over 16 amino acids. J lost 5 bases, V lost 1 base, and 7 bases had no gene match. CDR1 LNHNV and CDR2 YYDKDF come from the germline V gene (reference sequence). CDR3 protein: CATSRGTGGIGETQYF. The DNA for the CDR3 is TGTGCCACCAGCAGAGGGACAGGGGGAATTGGGGAGACCCAGTACTTC.

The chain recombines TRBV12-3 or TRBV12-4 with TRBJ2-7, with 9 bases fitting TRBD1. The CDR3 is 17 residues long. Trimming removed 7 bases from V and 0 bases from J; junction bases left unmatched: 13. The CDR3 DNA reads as TGTGCCAGCACGACGGGGACAGGGCCTTCTTTCTCCTACGAGCAGTACTTC. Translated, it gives CASTTGTGPSFSYEQYF.

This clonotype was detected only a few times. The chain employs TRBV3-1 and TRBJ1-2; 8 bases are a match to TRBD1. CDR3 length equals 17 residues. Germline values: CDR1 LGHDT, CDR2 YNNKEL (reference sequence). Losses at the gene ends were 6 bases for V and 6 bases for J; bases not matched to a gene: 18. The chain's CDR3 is CASRPRPLLTGVHGYTF. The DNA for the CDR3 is TGTGCCAGCAGGCCCCGACCTCTATTGACAGGGGTCCATGGCTACACCTTC.

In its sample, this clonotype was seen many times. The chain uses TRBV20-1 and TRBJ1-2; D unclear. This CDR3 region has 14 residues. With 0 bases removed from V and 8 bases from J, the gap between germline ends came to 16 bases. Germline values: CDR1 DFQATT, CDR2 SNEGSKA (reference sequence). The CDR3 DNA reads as TGCAGTGCTAGAGATCTTGAGGACTTCGAAGGCTACACCTTC. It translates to CSARDLEDFEGYTF.

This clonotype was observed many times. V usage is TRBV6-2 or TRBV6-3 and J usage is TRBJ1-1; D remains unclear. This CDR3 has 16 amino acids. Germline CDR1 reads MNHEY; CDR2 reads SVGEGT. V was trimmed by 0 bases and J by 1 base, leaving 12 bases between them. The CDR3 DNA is TGTGCCAGCAGTTACTCGATCGGCAGGTCGAACACTGAAGCTTTCTTT. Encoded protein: CASSYSIGRSNTEAFF.

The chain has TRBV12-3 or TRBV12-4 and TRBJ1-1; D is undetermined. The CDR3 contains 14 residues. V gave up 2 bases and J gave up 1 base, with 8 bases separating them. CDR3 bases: TGTGCCAGCAGTTTAAGTTGGCAGAACACTGAAGCTTTCTTT. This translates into CASSLSWQNTEAFF.